This TCR beta chain was found in a study of blood T cells in healthy people across ages. The sample holds one count of this clonotype. The antigen is unknown. Whole-study results and caveats: Whereas aged donors had fewer naive CD4+ cells, long-lived donors had more of them and higher diversity. Naive and antigen-experienced cells could not be conclusively compared, given unsorted PBMCs.

With a J-beta primer mix and a sample-barcoded 5' primer, a second PCR ran about 6 to 11 cycles. TCRdb analysed the 5' RACE reads with MiXCR anew, one entry per CDR3 protein. The sample shows over 1.5 million distinct CDR3 sequences, around 50% of them seen only once. CDR3 length: 15 residues. J lost 10 bases, V lost 6 bases, and 13 bases had no gene match. This clonotype originated in a woman aged 40 to 55 in good health. Sample: blood. The rearrangement links TRBV12-3 or TRBV12-4 to TRBJ2-1; TRBD1 matches at 9 bases. This CDR3 is CASSDPGTGFYEQFF. As DNA, the CDR3 is TGTGCCAGCAGCGATCCCGGGACAGGGTTCTACGAGCAGTTCTTC.